The 10 T cell receptor beta chains in this list originate from one sample, sequenced in a study of blood T cell repertoires in COVID-19. The assay was immunoSEQ multiplex PCR, and TCRdb's table has in-frame clones only and misses some. This sample yields about 440,000 clones, of which 90% are seen a single time; about 0.57% belongs to the top ten. Sequenced input: PBMCs or T cells enriched from blood (not recorded which). Every receptor here comes from a young man who had recovered from COVID-19.

The rearrangement joins TRBV2 to TRBJ2-2; 7 nucleotides align to TRBD2. The CDR3 runs to 14 residues. V was pared by 6 bases and J by 4 bases, with 5 bases of the junction left unmatched. CDR1 is SNHLY, CDR2 FYNNEI, per germline. In DNA, the CDR3 is TGTGCCAGCAGGCGGGGAGGGACCACCGGGGAGCTGTTTTTT. This gives the protein CASRRGGTTGELFF.

The CDR3 spells CASTVSSGRGLAGYTF. DNA of the CDR3: TGTGCCAGCACTGTCTCTTCGGGCAGGGGCTTGGCTGGCTACACCTTC. The chain carries TRBV2 and TRBJ1-2, with D perhaps matching TRBD1 (6 bases). Between the trimmed V and J ends, which lost 7 bases and 7 bases, there was a span of 25 bases. The CDR3 has 16 amino acids. CDR1 is SNHLY and CDR2 is FYNNEI in the germline V gene.

A single count supports this clone. The chain carries TRBV28 and TRBJ2-5, with 12 bases identical to TRBD2. This CDR3 spans 15 amino acids. CDR1 is MDHEN and CDR2 is SYDVKM in the germline V gene. The V gene end was trimmed by 5 bases and the J gene end by 3 bases; junction bases not matched to a gene: 4. The CDR3 region is CASSPTSGSEETQYF. CDR3 in DNA: TGTGCCAGCAGTCCGACTAGCGGGAGTGAAGAGACCCAGTACTTC.

The chain employs TRBV19 and TRBJ2-7; 7 bases line up with TRBD1. V dropped 3 bases and J dropped 5; count of bases not matched to a gene: 16. The CDR3 totals 17 residues. In germline, CDR1 is LNHDA, CDR2 SQIVND (reference sequence). The CDR3 region has the DNA TGTGCCAGTAGTATTGGTCTCGTCGGGCACAGGGGACACGAGCAGTACTTC. Translation: CASSIGLVGHRGHEQYF.

As concerns this clone: Other DNA sequences of this sample code for an identical CDR3. The CDR3 loop reads CASSADSEAFF. For the CDR3, the DNA is TGTGCCAGCAGTGCCGACAGTGAAGCTTTCTTT. This rearrangement joins TRBV2 to TRBJ1-1, with D possibly TRBD1 on 5 matching bases. V dropped 4 bases and J dropped 7 bases, with 7 bases sitting between them. Germline V CDR1 and CDR2: SNHLY, FYNNEI. The CDR3 extends over 11 amino acids. Based on the CDR3 plus reference TRBV2 and TRBJ1-1, the full variable domain is EPEVTQTPSHQVTQMGQEVILRCVPISNHLYFYWYRQILGQKVEFLVSFYNNEISEKSEIFDDQFSVERPDGSNFTLKIRSTKLEDSAMYFCASSADSEAFFGQGTRLTVV.

This chain links TRBV6-1 with TRBJ1-1, with D perhaps matching TRBD1 (6 bases). The V gene's germline CDR1 is MNHNS and CDR2 SASEGT. V was trimmed by 3 bases and J by 10 bases, leaving 18 bases between them. There are 14 residues in the CDR3. The CDR3 spells CASSEIQGLPGAFF. The CDR3 nucleotides are TGTGCCAGCAGTGAGATACAGGGTTTGCCTGGAGCTTTCTTT.

The chain combines TRBV2 with TRBJ1-1, with TRBD1 identical over 9 bases. The junction had 16 bases not matched to a gene; V was cut back by 10 bases and J by 4 bases. The CDR3 sequence is 16 residues long. CDR1 is SNHLY and CDR2 is FYNNEI in the germline V gene. The CDR3 region has the DNA TGTGCCACGCAACCTTTTATGGGACAGGGAACCACTGAAGCTTTCTTT. This encodes CATQPFMGQGTTEAFF.

The CDR3 region is CASSPGQGAGNTQYF. In nucleotides, the CDR3 is TGTGCCAGCTCACCAGGACAGGGTGCGGGGAATACGCAGTATTTT. The rearrangement uses TRBV18 and TRBJ2-3; 8 bases fit TRBD1. The CDR3 runs 15 residues. V shed 2 bases, J shed 7 bases, and the junction held 8 bases outside the gene matches. Germline CDR1 KGHSH, CDR2 LQKENI.

V and J are TRBV19 and TRBJ1-2; 7 bases align to TRBD1. Trimming cost V 4 bases and J 6 bases; bases outside gene matches: 11. The V gene's germline CDR1 is LNHDA and CDR2 SQIVND (reference sequence). The CDR3 extends over 15 amino acids. CDR3 sequence: CASSTGGRILHGYTF. The CDR3 DNA reads TGTGCCAGTAGTACAGGGGGAAGAATCCTCCATGGCTACACCTTC.

The J gene is TRBJ1-5, the V gene TRBV4-1; D possibly corresponds to TRBD1 (5 bases). Deletions cut 1 base from V and 1 base from J, with 11 bases between. Germline V CDR1 and CDR2: MGHRA, YSYEKL. The CDR3 has 16 residues. CDR3: CASSQVQGRSNQPQHF. The CDR3 DNA reads TGCGCCAGCAGCCAAGTTCAGGGTAGGAGCAATCAGCCCCAGCATTTT.